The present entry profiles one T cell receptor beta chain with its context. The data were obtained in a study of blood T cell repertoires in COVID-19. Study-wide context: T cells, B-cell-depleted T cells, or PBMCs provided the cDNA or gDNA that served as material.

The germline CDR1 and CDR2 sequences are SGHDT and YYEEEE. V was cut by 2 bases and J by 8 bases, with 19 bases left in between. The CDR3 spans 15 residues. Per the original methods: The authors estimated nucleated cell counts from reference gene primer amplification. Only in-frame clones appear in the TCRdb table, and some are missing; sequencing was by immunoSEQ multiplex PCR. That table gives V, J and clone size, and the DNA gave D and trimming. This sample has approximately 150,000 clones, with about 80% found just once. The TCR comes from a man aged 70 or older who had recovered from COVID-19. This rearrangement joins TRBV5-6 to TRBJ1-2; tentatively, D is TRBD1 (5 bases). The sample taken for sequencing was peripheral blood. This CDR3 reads CASSFGLDTRPGYTF. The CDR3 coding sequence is TGTGCCAGCAGCTTCGGTCTGGACACAAGACCCGGCTACACCTTC.